These 28 T cell receptor beta chains share one sample of origin, sequenced in a study of blood T cell repertoires in COVID-19. Some clones are missing from TCRdb's copy, which holds only in-frame ones; the method was immunoSEQ multiplex PCR. The sample holds roughly 480,000 clones, approximately 89% seen once. Sequenced sample: peripheral blood. These receptors came from a man aged 18 to 35 with COVID-19, enrolled during active disease.

This clone is a singleton in its sample. V gene TRBV2 combines with J gene TRBJ2-5, with 7 bases lining up with TRBD2. Germline values: CDR1 SNHLY, CDR2 FYNNEI. V gave up 2 bases and J gave up 0 bases; unmatched junction bases: 9. The length of the CDR3 is 17 residues. The CDR3 reads CASSELGGRAYQETQYF. CDR3 coding DNA: TGTGCCAGCAGTGAACTTGGCGGGAGAGCGTACCAAGAGACCCAGTACTTC.

The rearrangement uses TRBV5-5 and TRBJ2-5, with D unclear. The CDR3 has 15 residues. Trimming shortened V by 4 bases and J by 5 bases, and 18 bases separated the two germline ends. Germline V lookup: CDR1 SGHKS, CDR2 YYEKEE (reference sequence). The CDR3 DNA follows: TGTGCCAGCAGCAAAGGCGACACATCCTGGGAGACCCAGTACTTC. It yields the protein CASSKGDTSWETQYF.

The chain combines TRBV11-2 with TRBJ1-5; D call uncertain. Germline-derived CDR1 and CDR2 are SGHAT and FQNNGV. Between the trimmed V and J ends, which lost 1 base and 0 bases, there was a span of 7 bases. There are 15 residues in the CDR3. For the CDR3, the DNA is TGTGCCAGCAGCTTAGCGGGTCATAGCAATCAGCCCCAGCATTTT. Its translation: CASSLAGHSNQPQHF. Full variable domain (missing parts from reference TRBV11-2 and TRBJ1-5): EAGVAQSPRYKIIEKRQSVAFWCNPISGHATLYWYQQILGQGPKLLIQFQNNGVVDDSQLPKDRFSAERLKGVDSTLKIQPAKLEDSAVYLCASSLAGHSNQPQHFGDGTRLSIL.

V and J are TRBV14 and TRBJ2-3; no reliable D call. The germline V and J ends were trimmed by 5 bases and 5 bases, with 8 bases remaining between them. CDR3 length equals 12 residues. Germline V gives CDR1 SGHDN, CDR2 FVKESK. The chain's CDR3 is CASSSYRDTQYF. In DNA form, the CDR3 reads TGTGCCAGCAGCTCTTATCGAGATACGCAGTATTTT.

V and J are TRBV13 and TRBJ2-5, with 7 bases lining up with TRBD2. Germline-derived CDR1 and CDR2 are PRHDT and FYEKMQ (reference sequence). The CDR3 is 14 residues long. V lost 4 bases to trimming and J lost 4 bases; unmatched junction nucleotides: 6. For the CDR3, the DNA is TGTGCCAGCAGCTCGGACTGGGGGGGAGAGACCCAGTACTTC. As protein: CASSSDWGGETQYF. The entire variable domain, with the rest obtained from reference TRBV13 and TRBJ2-5, is as follows: AAGVIQSPRHLIKEKRETATLKCYPIPRHDTVYWYQQGPGQDPQFLISFYEKMQSDKGSIPDRFSAQQFSDYHSELNMSSLELGDSALYFCASSSDWGGETQYFGPGTRLLVL.

The V gene is TRBV6-5, the J gene TRBJ1-6; D gene ambiguous. Trimming pared 9 bases from V and 10 bases from J, leaving 19 bases between. This CDR3 contains 14 residues. CDR1 MNHEY and CDR2 SVGAGI come from the germline V gene. CDR3 coding DNA: TGTGCCAGTGATCCTGCTGAAGAGCGATCACCCCTCCACTTT. Its protein product is CASDPAEERSPLHF.

The chain employs TRBV5-8 and TRBJ1-2, with D possibly matching TRBD1 (6 bases). This CDR3 region has 14 residues. Trimming shortened V by 6 bases and J by 4 bases, and 16 bases separated the two germline ends. The germline V gene has CDR1 SGHTS and CDR2 YDEGEE. In DNA, the CDR3 is TGTGCCAGCATTCGGTCAGGGGATCCCTATGGCTACACCTTC. Encoded protein: CASIRSGDPYGYTF.

V gene TRBV5-1 combines with J gene TRBJ2-5; TRBD2 agrees at 10 bases. The germline CDR1 and CDR2 sequences are SGHRS and YFSETQ. CDR3 length equals 15 residues. V lost 1 base to trimming and J lost 3 bases; unmatched junction nucleotides: 3. The CDR3 protein is CASSLRGLAKETQYF. The CDR3 coding sequence is TGCGCCAGCAGCTTGAGGGGACTAGCGAAAGAGACCCAGTACTTC.

The J gene is TRBJ2-4, the V gene TRBV19; TRBD1 aligns across 9 bases. The germline V gene has CDR1 LNHDA and CDR2 SQIVND (reference sequence). Trimming at V came to 2 bases and at J to 8 bases, leaving 4 bases not matched to a gene. The length of the CDR3 is 14 residues. The DNA of the CDR3 is TGTGCCAGTAGTATACGACAGGGGGATGACATTCAGTACTTC. Its translation is CASSIRQGDDIQYF.

The chain is built from TRBV4-1 and TRBJ2-2, with a weak D call TRBD2 (6 bases). CDR3 length: 18 residues. Germline CDR1 is MGHRA and CDR2 is YSYEKL. V was shortened by 0 bases and J by 7 bases, with 21 bases between the two germline ends. The CDR3 loop reads CASSQEEGLPAGGGELFF. DNA of the CDR3: TGCGCCAGCAGCCAAGAAGAGGGGCTACCAGCCGGGGGCGGGGAGCTGTTTTTT.

The chain has TRBV19 and TRBJ1-1, with D tentatively TRBD1 (6 bases). Deletions cut 1 base from V and 7 bases from J, with 10 bases between. Per the germline V gene, CDR1 is LNHDA and CDR2 is SQIVND (reference sequence). The CDR3 sequence is 13 residues long. The CDR3 DNA is TGTGCCAGTAGTATAGTACAGGGAAATGAAGCTTTCTTT. This codes for CASSIVQGNEAFF.

V gene TRBV2 combines with J gene TRBJ1-1, with D possibly TRBD1 on 6 matching bases. The CDR3 length is 13 residues. V was pared by 6 bases and J by 3 bases, with 11 bases between. In germline, CDR1 is SNHLY, CDR2 FYNNEI. The CDR3 DNA sequence: TGTGCCAGCAGCGACACAGGGTACACTGAAGCTTTCTTT. This codes for CASSDTGYTEAFF. Based on the CDR3 plus reference TRBV2 and TRBJ1-1, the full variable domain is EPEVTQTPSHQVTQMGQEVILRCVPISNHLYFYWYRQILGQKVEFLVSFYNNEISEKSEIFDDQFSVERPDGSNFTLKIRSTKLEDSAMYFCASSDTGYTEAFFGQGTRLTVV.

This chain links TRBV5-6 with TRBJ2-5; no clear D. V was clipped by 4 bases and J by 5 bases, with 15 bases between them. The germline V gene encodes CDR1 SGHDT and CDR2 YYEEEE. CDR3 length equals 14 residues. The CDR3 region has the DNA TGTGCCAGCAGCCAACGCTTTGGCCTCGAGACCCAGTACTTC. Its protein is CASSQRFGLETQYF.

This sequence joins TRBV18 and TRBJ2-7, with 7 positions matching TRBD2. The V segment lost 3 bases and the J segment 5 bases; nucleotides outside the gene matches: 4. CDR1 is KGHSH, CDR2 LQKENI, per germline. CDR3 length equals 13 residues. The CDR3 here is CASSPGAGDEQYF. CDR3 bases: TGTGCCAGCTCACCCGGGGCGGGGGACGAGCAGTACTTC. Full variable domain (remainder filled in from reference TRBV18 and TRBJ2-7): NAGVMQNPRHLVRRRGQEARLRCSPMKGHSHVYWYRQLPEEGLKFMVYLQKENIIDESGMPKERFSAEFPKEGPSILRIQQVVRGDSAAYFCASSPGAGDEQYFGPGTRLTVT.

The V and J genes are TRBV5-1 and TRBJ2-7, with 12 bases identical to TRBD2. Germline assignment: CDR1 SGHRS and CDR2 YFSETQ. The CDR3 has 15 amino acids. V trimming: 4 bases; J trimming: 4 bases; junction bases outside the gene matches: 6. The CDR3 loop is CASSPLAGGRYEQYF. DNA of the CDR3: TGCGCCAGCAGCCCTCTAGCGGGGGGGCGATACGAGCAGTACTTC.

The CDR3, as DNA: TGCGCCAGCAGCTTGGTGGCGGTAAACACTGAAGCTTTCTTT. Translation gives CASSLVAVNTEAFF. This chain uses TRBV5-1 with TRBJ1-1; no clear D. This CDR3 contains 14 residues. Germline V gives CDR1 SGHRS, CDR2 YFSETQ. The V gene lost 0 bases and the J gene lost 2 bases, with 8 bases spanning the gap. Full variable domain (missing parts from reference TRBV5-1 and TRBJ1-1): KAGVTQTPRYLIKTRGQQVTLSCSPISGHRSVSWYQQTPGQGLQFLFEYFSETQRNKGNFPGRFSGRQFSNSRSEMNVSTLELGDSALYLCASSLVAVNTEAFFGQGTRLTVV.

The genes are TRBV2 and TRBJ2-5; TRBD1 aligns across 7 bases. Germline trimming cut 6 bases from V and 1 base from J; bases unmatched to any gene: 5. Germline-derived CDR1 and CDR2 are SNHLY and FYNNEI. This CDR3 region has 14 residues. The CDR3 DNA reads as TGTGCCAGCAGCTCCGACAGGGCCCAAGAGACCCAGTACTTC. It translates to CASSSDRAQETQYF.

The V call is TRBV11-2, the J call TRBJ2-1, with 10 bases identical to TRBD1. The germline V gene has CDR1 SGHAT and CDR2 FQNNGV. The J segment lost 7 bases and the V segment lost 7 bases, leaving 7 bases of the junction unmatched. This CDR3 is built from 14 residues. The CDR3 sequence: CASNTGTGVNEQFF. Here the CDR3 DNA reads TGTGCCAGCAACACCGGGACAGGGGTTAATGAGCAGTTCTTC.

DNA for the CDR3: TGTGCCAGCAGGCTGACAGGGGGCTCTGGAAACACCATATATTTT. Protein: CASRLTGGSGNTIYF. The chain is built from TRBV6-5 and TRBJ1-3; TRBD1 matches at 9 bases. V gave up 6 bases and J gave up 0 bases; unmatched junction bases: 3. Germline V gene sequence: CDR1 MNHEY, CDR2 SVGAGI. This CDR3 has 15 residues.

The chain combines TRBV4-1 with TRBJ2-5; 10 nucleotides match TRBD2. V lost 4 bases to trimming and J lost 2 bases; unmatched junction nucleotides: 13. Germline lookup yields CDR1 MGHRA and CDR2 YSYEKL. The CDR3 has 18 residues. The CDR3 here is CASSPLWKREGPQETQYF. Here the CDR3 DNA reads TGCGCCAGCAGCCCCTTATGGAAGCGGGAGGGCCCTCAAGAGACCCAGTACTTC.

The chain employs TRBV5-6 and TRBJ2-5, with D tentatively TRBD2 (7 bases). The CDR3 loop spans 17 amino acids. CDR1 and CDR2 (germline): SGHDT, YYEEEE. The V and J ends lost 2 bases and 2 bases respectively, with 19 bases between them. In DNA, the CDR3 is TGTGCCAGCAGCTTACCCCTGAGGAGGGGGGGGCAAGAGACCCAGTACTTC. This sequence encodes CASSLPLRRGGQETQYF. Full variable domain (remainder filled in from reference TRBV5-6 and TRBJ2-5): DAGVTQSPTHLIKTRGQQVTLRCSPKSGHDTVSWYQQALGQGPQFIFQYYEEEERQRGNFPDRFSGHQFPNYSSELNVNALLLGDSALYLCASSLPLRRGGQETQYFGPGTRLLVL.

The sample holds one count of this clone. The chain links TRBV11-2 to TRBJ2-5; D perhaps matches TRBD2 (5 bases). CDR1 is SGHAT and CDR2 is FQNNGV in the germline V gene. The CDR3 has 13 residues. The ends were cut back, 1 base at V and 5 bases at J, with 8 bases in the middle. In nucleotides, the CDR3 is TGTGCCAGCAGCTTAGGGGAGCTGGAGACCCAGTACTTC. It translates to CASSLGELETQYF.

The V gene is TRBV5-8, the J gene TRBJ2-7; 10 nucleotides line up with TRBD2. V was clipped by 0 bases and J by 1 base; unmatched bases: 7. This CDR3 comprises 17 residues. Germline lookup yields CDR1 SGHTS and CDR2 YDEGEE. The CDR3 reads CASSLDSGGAGSYEQYF. The CDR3 DNA follows: TGTGCCAGCAGCTTGGACAGCGGGGGGGCCGGATCCTACGAGCAGTACTTC.

This chain joins TRBV7-9 and TRBJ2-7; no reliable D call. CDR1 and CDR2 from the germline V gene are SEHNR and FQNEAQ (reference sequence). V lost 1 base and J lost 3, with 7 bases in between. This CDR3 region has 13 residues. This CDR3 is CASSLGADYEQYF. The CDR3 DNA reads TGTGCCAGCAGCTTAGGTGCAGACTACGAGCAGTACTTC.

The chain carries TRBV15 and TRBJ2-5; D gene uncertain. V dropped 3 bases and J dropped 5 bases, with 10 bases sitting between them. There are 13 residues in the CDR3. The germline CDR1 and CDR2 sequences are LNHNV and YYDKDF (reference sequence). This CDR3 is CATSRRPMETQYF. Here the CDR3 DNA reads TGTGCCACCAGCAGGAGGCCTATGGAGACCCAGTACTTC.

The V call is TRBV20-1, the J call TRBJ2-3; TRBD2 is a possible D gene (5 bases). Trimming pared 6 bases from V and 7 bases from J, leaving 11 bases between. Germline values: CDR1 DFQATT, CDR2 SNEGSKA (reference sequence). This CDR3 region has 11 residues. CDR3 nucleotide sequence: TGCAGTGCCTCGGGCGGGCATACGCAGTATTTT. Amino acids: CSASGGHTQYF.

This chain joins TRBV15 and TRBJ1-4; 9 bases are a match to TRBD1. V shed 2 bases, J shed 8 bases, and the junction held 9 bases outside the gene matches. The germline V gene encodes CDR1 LNHNV and CDR2 YYDKDF (reference sequence). The CDR3 is 16 amino acids. In nucleotides, the CDR3 is TGTGCCACCAGCAGACAAGGGACAGGGCCGGGAGAAAAACTGTTTTTT. Translated, it gives CATSRQGTGPGEKLFF.

This clone appeared a few times. The rearrangement uses TRBV2 and TRBJ1-5; TRBD1 is a possible D gene (5 bases). Trimming removed 6 bases from V and 5 bases from J, with 11 bases in between. This CDR3 contains 13 residues. Germline V gives CDR1 SNHLY, CDR2 FYNNEI. DNA for the CDR3: TGTGCCAGCAGGGTATCGGGGGATCAGCCCCAGCATTTT. It yields the protein CASRVSGDQPQHF.